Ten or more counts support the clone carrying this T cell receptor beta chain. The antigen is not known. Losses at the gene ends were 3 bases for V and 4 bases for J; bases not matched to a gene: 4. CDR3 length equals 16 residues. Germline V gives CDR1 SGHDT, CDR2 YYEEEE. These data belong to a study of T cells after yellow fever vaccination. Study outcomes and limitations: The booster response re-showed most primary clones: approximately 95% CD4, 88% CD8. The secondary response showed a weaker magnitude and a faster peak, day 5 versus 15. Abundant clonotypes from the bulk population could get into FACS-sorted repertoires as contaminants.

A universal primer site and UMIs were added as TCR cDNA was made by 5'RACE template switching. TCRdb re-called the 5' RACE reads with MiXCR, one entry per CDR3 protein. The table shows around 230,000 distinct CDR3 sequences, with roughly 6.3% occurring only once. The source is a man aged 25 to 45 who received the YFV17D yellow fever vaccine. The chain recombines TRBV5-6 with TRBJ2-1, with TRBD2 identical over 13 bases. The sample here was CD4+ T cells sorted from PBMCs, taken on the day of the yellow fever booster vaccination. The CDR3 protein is CASSSLTSGGYNEQFF. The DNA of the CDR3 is TGTGCCAGCAGCTCATTGACTAGCGGGGGGTACAATGAGCAGTTCTTC.